These 27 T cell receptor beta chains were all obtained from the same sample, sequenced in a study of shared clonotypes between healthy human individuals. Only in-frame clones appear in the TCRdb table, and some are missing; sequencing was by immunoSEQ multiplex PCR. Counted here are around 2.3 million clones, about 94% occurring once; the ten biggest clones make up around 0.13%. The material sequenced was naive CD4+ T cells sorted from blood. Indicated subset: CD45RA+ positively selected. These receptors were collected from a man between 18 and 35 years old in good health.

V gene TRBV6-1 combines with J gene TRBJ1-2; D perhaps matches TRBD1 (5 bases). The V end lost 5 bases, the J end lost 3 bases, and 16 bases lay between the germline ends. This CDR3 spans 15 amino acids. In germline, CDR1 is MNHNS, CDR2 SASEGT. Here the CDR3 DNA reads TGTGCCAGCAGTAAACAGGTGGGGGGGTACTATGGCTACACCTTC. Amino acids: CASSKQVGGYYGYTF.

The chain is built from TRBV6-5 and TRBJ2-1; 7 bases map to TRBD1. The CDR3 spans 12 residues. V lost 5 bases to trimming and J lost 13 bases; unmatched junction nucleotides: 8. From germline, CDR1 is MNHEY and CDR2 SVGAGI. CDR3 sequence (DNA): TGTGCCAGCAGTCTGGACAGGAGCCACCAGTTCTTC. Its translation is CASSLDRSHQFF.

CDR3: CASRQGAGQPQHF. The CDR3 DNA is TGTGCCAGTAGACAGGGGGCCGGTCAGCCCCAGCATTTT. The chain uses TRBV19 and TRBJ1-5, with TRBD1 matching 9 bases. The CDR3 is 13 amino acids. The junction had 3 bases not matched to a gene; V was cut back by 6 bases and J by 6 bases. Germline values: CDR1 LNHDA, CDR2 SQIVND (reference sequence).

V gene TRBV10-3 combines with J gene TRBJ1-6; 10 nucleotides match TRBD1. Germline lookup yields CDR1 ENHRY and CDR2 SYGVKD. The CDR3 loop spans 15 amino acids. J lost 6 bases, V lost 4 bases, and 3 bases had no gene match. The CDR3 nucleotides read TGTGCCATCAGTGGGGACAGGGGCACTAATTCACCCCTCCACTTT. This translates into CAISGDRGTNSPLHF.

This sequence joins TRBV6-1 and TRBJ1-2; D remains unclear. The CDR3 has 16 residues. Between the trimmed V and J ends, which lost 2 bases and 1 base, there was a span of 14 bases. Germline lookup yields CDR1 MNHNS and CDR2 SASEGT. As DNA, the CDR3 is TGTGCCAGCAGTGAACCCGCAGGAACCTATAACTATGGCTACACCTTC. Protein: CASSEPAGTYNYGYTF.

The chain is built from TRBV6-5 and TRBJ1-1; 11 bases agree with TRBD1. This CDR3 region has 15 residues. Germline V gives CDR1 MNHEY, CDR2 SVGAGI. Losses at the gene ends were 6 bases for V and 11 bases for J; bases not matched to a gene: 14. The CDR3 DNA is TGTGCCAGCAGAACTACCGGGACAGGGGGGGTCGGCGCTTTCTTT. It codes for CASRTTGTGGVGAFF.

The chain couples TRBV7-9 to TRBJ1-4; perhaps TRBD1 as D (5 bases). Trimming stripped 3 bases from V and 0 bases from J, with 8 bases between. Looked up from germline, CDR1 is SEHNR and CDR2 is FQNEAQ (reference sequence). This CDR3 region has 15 residues. The CDR3 spells CASSFRGSTNEKLFF. CDR3 DNA sequence: TGTGCCAGCAGCTTCCGGGGCTCAACTAATGAAAAACTGTTTTTT.

The J gene is TRBJ2-5, the V gene TRBV6-1; maybe TRBD1 (5 bases). The ends were cut back, 1 base at V and 5 bases at J, with 11 bases in the middle. Germline CDR1 and CDR2: MNHNS and SASEGT. The CDR3 runs to 14 residues. CDR3 nucleotide sequence: TGTGCCAGCAGTGAAGACAAGGGGCGGGAGACCCAGTACTTC. As protein: CASSEDKGRETQYF.

The V gene is TRBV5-1, the J gene TRBJ2-7; a possible D gene is TRBD1 (6 bases). This CDR3 comprises 16 residues. Germline CDR1 reads SGHRS; CDR2 reads YFSETQ. Between the trimmed V and J ends, which lost 0 bases and 7 bases, there was a span of 20 bases. The DNA for the CDR3 is TGCGCCAGCAGCTTGGGCCCAGGGGAGTTTACTACGGAGCAGTACTTC. It specifies CASSLGPGEFTTEQYF.

This clone has only one observation. This chain joins TRBV18 and TRBJ1-2, with a tentative D call TRBD1 (5 bases). Trimming pared 3 bases from V and 9 bases from J, leaving 17 bases between. The CDR3 is 14 residues long. The germline V gene has CDR1 KGHSH and CDR2 LQKENI. CDR3: CASSPNGAHNSYTF. CDR3 in DNA: TGTGCCAGCTCACCTAACGGGGCGCATAATAGCTACACCTTC. Complete variable domain (other parts from reference TRBV18 and TRBJ1-2): NAGVMQNPRHLVRRRGQEARLRCSPMKGHSHVYWYRQLPEEGLKFMVYLQKENIIDESGMPKERFSAEFPKEGPSILRIQQVVRGDSAAYFCASSPNGAHNSYTFGSGTRLTVV.

In this sample, this clone turned up once. This chain links TRBV27 with TRBJ1-1, with D unclear. The CDR3 loop spans 13 amino acids. The V end was cut by 6 bases, the J end by 1 base, with 9 bases between. CDR1 and CDR2 from the germline V gene are MNHEY and SMNVEV (reference sequence). CDR3 region: CASRKLANTEAFF. DNA of the CDR3: TGTGCCAGCAGGAAATTGGCGAACACTGAAGCTTTCTTT.

Only a few counts were recorded for this clone. CDR3 in DNA: TGTGCCAGCAGTTACACCAGCGGGAGTGGAGAGACCCAGTACTTC. It is translated as CASSYTSGSGETQYF. The rearrangement joins TRBV6-6 to TRBJ2-5, with TRBD2 matching over 8 bases. The CDR3 spans 15 residues. J lost 4 bases, V lost 2 bases, and 6 bases had no gene match. Germline V gene lookup returns CDR1 MNHNY and CDR2 SVGAGI (reference sequence).

This chain connects TRBV5-5 to TRBJ2-7; D possibly corresponds to TRBD2 (5 bases). Germline assignment: CDR1 SGHKS and CDR2 YYEKEE (reference sequence). With 2 bases removed from V and 7 bases from J, the gap between germline ends came to 13 bases. The CDR3 has 13 residues. CDR3 nucleotides: TGTGCCAGCAGCTTCCCGGGGTCGGGTGAGCAGTACTTC. It codes for CASSFPGSGEQYF.

The chain carries TRBV7-2 and TRBJ2-1; the D call may be TRBD1 or TRBD2 (5 bases each). This CDR3 is 15 amino acids long. The V end lost 2 bases, the J end lost 2 bases, and 10 bases lay between the germline ends. The germline V gene has CDR1 SGHTA and CDR2 FQGNSA. CDR3 DNA sequence: TGTGCCAGCAGCTTACGGGACGGCACCTACAATGAGCAGTTCTTC. Translation: CASSLRDGTYNEQFF. The full variable domain, in which reference TRBV7-2 and TRBJ2-1 provide the parts outside the CDR3, is GAGVSQSPSNKVTEKGKDVELRCDPISGHTALYWYRQSLGQGLEFLIYFQGNSAPDKSGLPSDRFSAERTGGSVSTLTIQRTQQEDSAVYLCASSLRDGTYNEQFFGPGTRLTVL.

A remark on this clone: At the DNA level, this CDR3 is encoded by other sequences in the same sample as well. The CDR3 loop is CASSPPGTANTEAFF. The CDR3 region has the DNA TGTGCCAGCTCACCACCGGGGACAGCCAACACTGAAGCTTTCTTT. V gene TRBV18 combines with J gene TRBJ1-1; TRBD1 matches 7 bases. Germline V CDR1 and CDR2: KGHSH, LQKENI. The CDR3 covers 15 residues. J lost 2 bases, V lost 0 bases, and 3 bases had no gene match.

Worth noting for this clone: This sample includes further DNA sequences coding for the same CDR3. The V gene is TRBV5-1, the J gene TRBJ1-1; no definite D call. V lost 0 bases, J lost 4 bases, and 7 bases lay in between. CDR1 SGHRS and CDR2 YFSETQ come from the germline V gene. The length of the CDR3 is 13 residues. The CDR3 DNA follows: TGCGCCAGCAGCTTGGTGGGTAGCACTGAAGCTTTCTTT. Translated, it gives CASSLVGSTEAFF.

J is TRBJ2-7 and V is TRBV6-1; D gene ambiguous. The V gene's germline CDR1 is MNHNS and CDR2 SASEGT. V lost 0 bases and J lost 6, with 6 bases in between. This CDR3 spans 12 amino acids. The CDR3, as DNA: TGTGCCAGCAGTGAAGCGTGGGGCGAGCAGTACTTC. Translated: CASSEAWGEQYF.

Concerning this clone itself: The same CDR3 arises from other DNA sequences in this sample as well. The V gene is TRBV5-1, the J gene TRBJ2-7, with 8 bases identical to TRBD1. J gave up 3 bases and V 4 bases, and 3 bases lay outside the gene matches. Germline loops: CDR1 SGHRS, CDR2 YFSETQ. The CDR3 contains 13 residues. The CDR3 protein is CASSTGQGYEQYF. CDR3 coding DNA: TGCGCCAGCAGCACAGGACAGGGCTACGAGCAGTACTTC.

The chain links TRBV19 to TRBJ2-7; no clear D gene. CDR1 LNHDA and CDR2 SQIVND come from the germline V gene (reference sequence). V lost 0 bases and J 6 bases, leaving 12 bases between the germline ends. This CDR3 comprises 14 residues. For the CDR3, the DNA is TGTGCCAGTAGTATAGAGGGGTCGGGCGCCGAGCAGTACTTC. It is translated as CASSIEGSGAEQYF.

The chain has TRBV30 and TRBJ1-1, with 7 bases lining up with TRBD1. The J segment lost 7 bases and the V segment lost 5 bases, leaving 10 bases of the junction unmatched. Germline CDR1 is GTSNPN and CDR2 is SVGIG (reference sequence). The CDR3 sequence is 13 residues long. CDR3 protein: CAWLREGAYEAFF. The DNA of the CDR3 is TGTGCCTGGCTCCGAGAGGGGGCTTATGAAGCTTTCTTT.

J is TRBJ2-3 and V is TRBV29-1; perhaps TRBD1 as D (5 bases). Per germline, CDR1 SQVTM and CDR2 ANQGSEA. This CDR3 comprises 13 residues. Trimming left V 4 bases short and J 6 bases short, with 14 bases between. The CDR3 sequence is CSVARAIIDTQYF. CDR3 in DNA: TGCAGCGTTGCCAGGGCAATTATCGATACGCAGTATTTT.

This chain connects TRBV7-2 to TRBJ1-1, with 7 positions matching TRBD1. CDR3 length: 13 residues. Germline V gene data show CDR1 as SGHTA and CDR2 as FQGNSA. Unmatched junction bases numbered 1, after V lost 3 bases and J lost 3 bases. For the CDR3, the DNA is TGTGCCAGCAGCTTTCAGGGGGACACTGAAGCTTTCTTT. This gives the protein CASSFQGDTEAFF.

V gene TRBV6-5 combines with J gene TRBJ2-7; 7 bases align to TRBD2. The V and J ends lost 6 bases and 3 bases, in that order; junction bases with no gene match: 5. The CDR3 contains 13 residues. In germline, CDR1 is MNHEY, CDR2 SVGAGI. CDR3 protein: CASRPTSVYEQYF. The CDR3 DNA reads TGTGCCAGCAGGCCTACTAGCGTCTACGAGCAGTACTTC.

The rearrangement links TRBV6-1 to TRBJ1-6; D is perhaps TRBD1 (5 bases). Germline CDR1 MNHNS, CDR2 SASEGT. The CDR3 totals 15 residues. The V end was cut by 7 bases, the J end by 8 bases, with 18 bases between. The CDR3 reads CASTSMPGEYSPLHF. The CDR3, as DNA: TGTGCCAGCACCTCGATGCCGGGGGAATATTCACCCCTCCACTTT.

The chain uses TRBV4-1 and TRBJ2-7, with D unclear. This CDR3 region has 16 residues. Deletions cut 4 bases from V and 1 base from J, with 17 bases between. The germline CDR1 and CDR2 sequences are MGHRA and YSYEKL. The CDR3: CASSRELKGLSYEQYF. The CDR3 DNA follows: TGCGCCAGCAGCCGAGAATTGAAGGGCCTGTCCTACGAGCAGTACTTC.

The V gene is TRBV5-1, the J gene TRBJ2-7, with TRBD1 matching over 8 bases. After removal of 4 bases from V and 5 bases from J, the junction contained 8 bases not matched to a gene. The CDR3 has 14 residues. Germline-derived CDR1 and CDR2 are SGHRS and YFSETQ. The CDR3: CASSQRTGTHEQYF. CDR3 nucleotides: TGCGCCAGCAGCCAACGGACAGGGACCCACGAGCAGTACTTC.

This rearrangement joins TRBV5-4 to TRBJ2-3, with TRBD2 matching over 9 bases. The CDR3 covers 17 residues. The germline gives CDR1 SGHNT, CDR2 YYREEE (reference sequence). Unmatched junction bases numbered 8, after V lost 1 base and J lost 2 bases. This chain's CDR3 is CASSLYLGGRATDTQYF. The CDR3 DNA is TGTGCCAGCAGCTTGTATCTGGGCGGGAGGGCCACAGATACGCAGTATTTT.